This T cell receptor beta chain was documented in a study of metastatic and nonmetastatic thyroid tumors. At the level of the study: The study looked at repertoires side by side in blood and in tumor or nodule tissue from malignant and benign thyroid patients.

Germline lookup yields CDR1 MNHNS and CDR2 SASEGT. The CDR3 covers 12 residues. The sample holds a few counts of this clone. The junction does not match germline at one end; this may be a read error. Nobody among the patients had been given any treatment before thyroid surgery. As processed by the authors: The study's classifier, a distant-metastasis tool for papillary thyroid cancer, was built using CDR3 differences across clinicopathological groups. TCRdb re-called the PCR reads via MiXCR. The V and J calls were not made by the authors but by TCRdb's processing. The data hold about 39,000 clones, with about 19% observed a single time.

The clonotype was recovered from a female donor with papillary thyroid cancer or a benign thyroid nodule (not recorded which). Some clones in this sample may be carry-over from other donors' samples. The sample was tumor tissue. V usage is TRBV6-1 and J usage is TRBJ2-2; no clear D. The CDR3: CASRHVTGELFF. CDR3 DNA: TGTGCCAGCAGACATGTCACCGGTGAGCTTTTTTTT.